This TCR beta chain appears in the sequencing data of a study of siplizumab effects on memory and regulatory T cells. Germline V gene data show CDR1 as SGHDT and CDR2 as YYEEEE. The length of the CDR3 is 14 residues. Trimming removed 0 bases from V and 7 bases from J; junction bases left unmatched: 2. The table came from immunoSEQ multiplex PCR; TCRdb's copy has only in-frame clones and leaves some out. Among about 63,000 clones listed, approximately 82% were seen once. Sequenced: memory CD4+ T cells sorted from blood. This receptor was obtained from a human donor in good health. The chain links TRBV5-6 to TRBJ2-4; 9 nucleotides agree with TRBD1. The chain's CDR3 is CASSLDTGGNIQYF. CDR3 nucleotides: TGTGCCAGCAGCTTGGACACAGGGGGCAACATTCAGTACTTC.